This T cell receptor beta chain was identified during a study of response to subunit inactivated influenza vaccine. Findings of the study overall: Only a handful of new T cells, the authors suggested, are recruited with each seasonal influenza vaccination.

This CDR3 region has 15 residues. V trimming: 1 base; J trimming: 3 bases; junction bases outside the gene matches: 4. CDR1 is SGHTA, CDR2 FQGNSA, per germline. On this clonotype itself: Its antigen is undetermined.

Via MiXCR, TCRdb re-called the RT-PCR reads, giving one row per CDR3 protein. This table holds more than 200,000 distinct CDR3 sequences, approximately 12% found once. This clonotype was sampled from a man aged 45-60 years who received an inactivated influenza vaccine. The chain is built from TRBV7-2 and TRBJ2-7; TRBD1 agrees at 9 bases. Specimen: non-naive T cells sorted from PBMCs, collected around 15 days before vaccination. The DNA of the CDR3 is TGTGCCAGCAGCTTAGGTTGGGGACAGGGCTACGAGCAGTACTTC. Protein sequence: CASSLGWGQGYEQYF.